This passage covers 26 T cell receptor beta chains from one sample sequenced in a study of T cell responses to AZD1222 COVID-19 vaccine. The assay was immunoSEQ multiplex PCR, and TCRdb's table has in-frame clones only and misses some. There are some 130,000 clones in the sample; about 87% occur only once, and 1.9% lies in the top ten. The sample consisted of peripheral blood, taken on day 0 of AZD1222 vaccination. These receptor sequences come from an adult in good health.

CDR3 bases: TGTGCCAGCAGCCCCCGAGGCATCGAGCAGTACTTC. Residues: CASSPRGIEQYF. The gene calls are TRBV14 and TRBJ2-7; no clear D gene. CDR3 length: 12 amino acids. V was cut by 4 bases and J by 6 bases, with 10 bases left in between. Germline values: CDR1 SGHDN, CDR2 FVKESK.

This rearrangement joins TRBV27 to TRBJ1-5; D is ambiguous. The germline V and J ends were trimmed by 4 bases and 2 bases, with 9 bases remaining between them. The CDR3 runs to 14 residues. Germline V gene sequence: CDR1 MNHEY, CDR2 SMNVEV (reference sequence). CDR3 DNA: TGTGCCAGCAGTTGGCGGACGGGCAATCAGCCCCAGCATTTT. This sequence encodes CASSWRTGNQPQHF.

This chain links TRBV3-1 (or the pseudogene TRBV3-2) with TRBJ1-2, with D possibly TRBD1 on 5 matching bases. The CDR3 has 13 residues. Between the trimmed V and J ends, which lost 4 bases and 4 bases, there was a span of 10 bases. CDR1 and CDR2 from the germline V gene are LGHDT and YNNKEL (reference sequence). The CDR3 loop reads CASSPLDSYGYTF. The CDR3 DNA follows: TGTGCCAGCAGCCCCTTAGACAGCTATGGCTACACCTTC.

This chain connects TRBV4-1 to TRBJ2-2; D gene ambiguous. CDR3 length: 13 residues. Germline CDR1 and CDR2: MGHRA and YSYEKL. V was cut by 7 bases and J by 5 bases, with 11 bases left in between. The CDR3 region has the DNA TGCGCCAGCACCAGCCAACGTACCGGGGAGCTGTTTTTT. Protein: CASTSQRTGELFF.

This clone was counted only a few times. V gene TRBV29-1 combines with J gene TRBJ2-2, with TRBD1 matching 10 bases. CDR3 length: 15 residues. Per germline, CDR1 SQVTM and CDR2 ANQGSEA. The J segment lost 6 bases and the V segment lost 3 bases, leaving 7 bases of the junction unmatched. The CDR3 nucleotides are TGCAGCGTTGATCACCGGGACAGGGGAGCCGGGGAGCTGTTTTTT. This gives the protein CSVDHRDRGAGELFF.

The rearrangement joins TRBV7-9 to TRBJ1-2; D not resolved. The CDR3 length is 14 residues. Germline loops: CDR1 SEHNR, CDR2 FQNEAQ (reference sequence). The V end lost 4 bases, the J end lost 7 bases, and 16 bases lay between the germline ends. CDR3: CASSSPLIPGGYTF. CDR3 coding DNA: TGTGCCAGCAGCTCCCCCCTCATCCCGGGTGGCTACACCTTC.

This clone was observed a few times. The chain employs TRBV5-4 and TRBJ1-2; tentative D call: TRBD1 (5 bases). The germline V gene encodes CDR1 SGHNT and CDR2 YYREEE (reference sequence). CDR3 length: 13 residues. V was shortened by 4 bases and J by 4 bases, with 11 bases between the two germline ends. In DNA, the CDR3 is TGTGCCAGCAGCCGGGACGGGCTCTATGGCTACACCTTC. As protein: CASSRDGLYGYTF. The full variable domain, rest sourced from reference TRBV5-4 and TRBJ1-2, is ETGVTQSPTHLIKTRGQQVTLRCSSQSGHNTVSWYQQALGQGPQFIFQYYREEENGRGNFPPRFSGLQFPNYSSELNVNALELDDSALYLCASSRDGLYGYTFGSGTRLTVV.

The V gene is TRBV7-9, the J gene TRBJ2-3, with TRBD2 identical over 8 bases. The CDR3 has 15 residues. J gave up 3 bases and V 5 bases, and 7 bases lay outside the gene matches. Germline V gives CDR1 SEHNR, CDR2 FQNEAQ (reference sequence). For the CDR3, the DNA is TGTGCCAGCAGCCCCGGGGCGGGGGGAACAGATACGCAGTATTTT. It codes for CASSPGAGGTDTQYF.

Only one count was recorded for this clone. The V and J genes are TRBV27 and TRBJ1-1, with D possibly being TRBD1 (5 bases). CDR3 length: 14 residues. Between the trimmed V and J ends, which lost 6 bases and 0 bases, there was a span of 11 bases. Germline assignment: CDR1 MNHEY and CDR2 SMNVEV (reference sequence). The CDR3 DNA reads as TGTGCCAGCAGATGGGGCAGGTTGAACACTGAAGCTTTCTTT. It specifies CASRWGRLNTEAFF.

Here the CDR3 DNA reads TGTGCCAGCAGCCCGGACAGTTCCACTGAAGCTTTCTTT. Translated: CASSPDSSTEAFF. This chain connects TRBV12-3 or TRBV12-4 to TRBJ1-1, with D possibly matching TRBD1 (6 bases). CDR3 length: 13 residues. V gave up 6 bases and J gave up 4 bases, with 12 bases separating them.

The CDR3 nucleotides read TGTGCCAGCAGCCGCGCGGGACAGGGGTCACAGCCCCAGCATTTT. Its translation: CASSRAGQGSQPQHF. V usage is TRBV7-2 and J usage is TRBJ1-5; 10 positions agree with TRBD1. CDR3 length: 15 residues. Looked up from germline, CDR1 is SGHTA and CDR2 is FQGNSA. Losses at the gene ends were 5 bases for V and 7 bases for J; bases not matched to a gene: 8.

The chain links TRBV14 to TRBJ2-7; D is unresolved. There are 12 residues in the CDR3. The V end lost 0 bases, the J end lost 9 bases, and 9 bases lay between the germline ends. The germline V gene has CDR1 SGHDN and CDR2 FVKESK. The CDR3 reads CASSQDGLGQYF. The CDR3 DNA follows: TGTGCCAGCAGCCAAGATGGGCTGGGGCAGTACTTC.

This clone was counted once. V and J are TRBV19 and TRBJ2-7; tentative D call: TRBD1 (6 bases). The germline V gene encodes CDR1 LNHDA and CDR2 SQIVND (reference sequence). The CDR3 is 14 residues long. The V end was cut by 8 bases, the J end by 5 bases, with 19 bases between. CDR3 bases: TGTGCCAGTTCCAACCGGGACACTGGCCACGAGCAGTACTTC. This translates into CASSNRDTGHEQYF.

The CDR3 region is CASSIQETQYF. The CDR3, as DNA: TGTGCCAGTAGTATCCAAGAGACCCAGTACTTC. The chain uses TRBV19 and TRBJ2-5; D is undetermined. The V gene lost 3 bases and the J gene lost 1 base, with 0 bases spanning the gap. The length of the CDR3 is 11 residues. Germline assignment: CDR1 LNHDA and CDR2 SQIVND (reference sequence).

The CDR3 region is CASSVLQGQETQYF. DNA of the CDR3: TGTGCCAGCAGTGTATTACAGGGCCAAGAGACCCAGTACTTC. The chain joins TRBV2 to TRBJ2-5; perhaps TRBD1 as D (6 bases). Germline V lookup: CDR1 SNHLY, CDR2 FYNNEI. V lost 4 bases and J lost 1, with 10 bases in between. CDR3 size: 14 residues.

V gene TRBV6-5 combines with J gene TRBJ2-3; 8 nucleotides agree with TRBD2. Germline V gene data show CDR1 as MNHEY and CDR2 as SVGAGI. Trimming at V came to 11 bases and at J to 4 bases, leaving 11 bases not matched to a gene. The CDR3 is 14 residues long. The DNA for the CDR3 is TGTGCCGCGACTGGGAGCGGGGGAGCAGATACGCAGTATTTT. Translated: CAATGSGGADTQYF.

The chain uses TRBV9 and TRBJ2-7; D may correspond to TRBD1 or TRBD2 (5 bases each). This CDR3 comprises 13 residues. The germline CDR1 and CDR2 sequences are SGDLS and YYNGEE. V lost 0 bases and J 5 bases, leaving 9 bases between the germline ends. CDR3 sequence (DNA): TGTGCCAGCAGCGTAGCGGGGACCGACGAGCAGTACTTC. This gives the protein CASSVAGTDEQYF.

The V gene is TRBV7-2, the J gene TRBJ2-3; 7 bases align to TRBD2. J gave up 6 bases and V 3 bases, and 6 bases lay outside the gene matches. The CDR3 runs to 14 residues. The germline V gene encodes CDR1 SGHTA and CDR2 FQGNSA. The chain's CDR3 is CASSFGGSPDTQYF. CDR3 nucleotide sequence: TGTGCCAGCAGCTTTGGCGGGAGCCCCGATACGCAGTATTTT.

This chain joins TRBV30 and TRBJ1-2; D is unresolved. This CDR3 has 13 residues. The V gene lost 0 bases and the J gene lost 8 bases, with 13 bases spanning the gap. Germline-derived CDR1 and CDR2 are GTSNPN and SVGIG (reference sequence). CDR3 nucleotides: TGTGCCTGGAGTGTACGGCAAGAAGGGGGCTACACCTTC. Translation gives CAWSVRQEGGYTF.

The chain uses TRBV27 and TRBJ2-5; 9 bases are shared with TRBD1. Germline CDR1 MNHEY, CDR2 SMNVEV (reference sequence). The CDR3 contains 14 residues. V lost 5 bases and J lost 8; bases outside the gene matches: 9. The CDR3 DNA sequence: TGTGCCAGCAGTCCGACCCGGGACAGGGTTACCCAGTACTTC. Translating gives CASSPTRDRVTQYF.

CDR3: CASTRALGGTEAFF. In nucleotides, the CDR3 is TGTGCCAGCACCCGGGCCCTTGGGGGCACTGAAGCTTTCTTT. The chain recombines TRBV6-5 with TRBJ1-1, with D tentatively TRBD1 (5 bases). The CDR3 extends over 14 amino acids. Germline-derived CDR1 and CDR2 are MNHEY and SVGAGI. The V and J ends lost 7 bases and 4 bases respectively, with 16 bases between them.

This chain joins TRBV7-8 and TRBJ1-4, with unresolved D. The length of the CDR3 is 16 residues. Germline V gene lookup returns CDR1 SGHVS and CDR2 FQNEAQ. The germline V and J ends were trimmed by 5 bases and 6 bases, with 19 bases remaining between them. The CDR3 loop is CASSPERTPVYEKLFF. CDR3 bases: TGTGCCAGCAGCCCTGAGCGGACTCCCGTATATGAAAAACTGTTTTTT.

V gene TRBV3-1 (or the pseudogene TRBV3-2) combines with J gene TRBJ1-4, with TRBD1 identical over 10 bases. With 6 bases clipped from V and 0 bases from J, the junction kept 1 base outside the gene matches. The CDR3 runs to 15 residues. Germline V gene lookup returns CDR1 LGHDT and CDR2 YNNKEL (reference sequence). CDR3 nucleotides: TGTGCCAGCAGTGGACAGGGGGCAACTAATGAAAAACTGTTTTTT. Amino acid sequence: CASSGQGATNEKLFF.

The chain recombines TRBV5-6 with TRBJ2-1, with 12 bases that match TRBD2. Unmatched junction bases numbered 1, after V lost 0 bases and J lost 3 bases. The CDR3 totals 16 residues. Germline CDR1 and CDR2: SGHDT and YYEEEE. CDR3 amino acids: CASSLELAGGYNEQFF. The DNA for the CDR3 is TGTGCCAGCAGCTTGGAACTAGCGGGAGGCTACAATGAGCAGTTCTTC.

DNA of the CDR3: TGTGCCAGCAGTTACTTCAGGGGCTCGGGACAGCCCCAGCATTTT. This translates into CASSYFRGSGQPQHF. V is TRBV6-5 and J is TRBJ1-5, with a possible D match to TRBD1 (6 bases). This CDR3 region has 15 residues. In germline, CDR1 is MNHEY, CDR2 SVGAGI. V was cut by 1 base and J by 7 bases, with 14 bases left in between.

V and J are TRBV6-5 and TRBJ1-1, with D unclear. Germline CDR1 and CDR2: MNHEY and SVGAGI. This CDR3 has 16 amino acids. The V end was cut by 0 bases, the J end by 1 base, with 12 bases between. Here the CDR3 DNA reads TGTGCCAGCAGTTACTCTAGAGAAAGGCCGAACACTGAAGCTTTCTTT. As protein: CASSYSRERPNTEAFF.